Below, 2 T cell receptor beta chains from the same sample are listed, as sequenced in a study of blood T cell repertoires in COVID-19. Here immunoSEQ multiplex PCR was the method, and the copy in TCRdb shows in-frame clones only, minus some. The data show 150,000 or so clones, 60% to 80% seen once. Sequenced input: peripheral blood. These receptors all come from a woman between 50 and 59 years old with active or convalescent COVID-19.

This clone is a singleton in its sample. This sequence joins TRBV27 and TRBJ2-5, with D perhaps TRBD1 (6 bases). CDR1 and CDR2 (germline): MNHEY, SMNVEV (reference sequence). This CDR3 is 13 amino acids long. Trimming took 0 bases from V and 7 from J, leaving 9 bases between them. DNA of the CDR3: TGTGCCAGCAGTTTATCGCCCAGGGGGACCCAGTACTTC. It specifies CASSLSPRGTQYF.

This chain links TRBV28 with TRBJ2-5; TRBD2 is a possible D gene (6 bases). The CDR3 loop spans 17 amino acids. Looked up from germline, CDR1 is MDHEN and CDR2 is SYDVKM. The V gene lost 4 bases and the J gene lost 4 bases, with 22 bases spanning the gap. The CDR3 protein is CASSSQFLGGLRETQYF. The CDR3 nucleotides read TGTGCCAGCAGTTCCCAGTTCTTGGGGGGTCTACGAGAGACCCAGTACTTC.